This is a list of T cell receptor beta chains from one sample in a study of cytomegalovirus exposure and HLA in healthy donors. Measured with immunoSEQ multiplex PCR; TCRdb has only the in-frame clones, and not every one. The data show some 200,000 clones, around 84% seen once. The sample taken for sequencing was PBMCs. Receptors were obtained from a woman in her 50s in good health and CMV-seropositive. The CDR3 runs from the conserved cysteine through the conserved F or W.

>TRBV11-3|TRBJ2-7
CASSFRDRVHEQYF
>TRBV6-5|TRBJ1-1
CASQQYLSGEAFF
>TRBV7-9|TRBJ1-1
CASSLGQTGGTEAFF
>TRBV4-1|TRBJ1-2
CASSRTTGRATIGGYTF
>TRBV2|TRBJ2-1
CASTSALADWNEQFF
>TRBV4-1|TRBJ2-2
CASSQGGQVGPGELFF
>TRBV5-1|TRBJ2-1
CASSLDQGSSYNEQFF
>TRBV18|TRBJ1-2
CASSPSGSYGYTF
>TRBV15|TRBJ1-6
CATSRVGGTSYNSPLHF
>TRBV7-2|TRBJ1-2
CASSLVVEAGYGYTF
>TRBV5-4|TRBJ2-1
CASSSLTSGRSYNEQFF
>TRBV27|TRBJ2-1
CASSLLTGGDEQFF
>TRBV4-2|TRBJ1-2
CASSQEEGRVEGYTF
>TRBV13|TRBJ2-4
CASSFQGAQIQYF
>TRBV7-2|TRBJ2-3
CASSSLASSTDTQYF
>TRBV19|TRBJ1-2
CASSPPGQGRNGYTF
>TRBV13|TRBJ2-3
CASSKRGASTDTQYF
>TRBV4-1|TRBJ2-1
CASSQSGTGTSGGVYNEQFF
>TRBV6-6|TRBJ1-1
CASSYSWGTNTEAFF
>TRBV30|TRBJ1-2
CAWRLSRVHGYTF
>TRBV5-4|TRBJ2-1
CASSLALYNEQFF
>TRBV28|TRBJ1-2
CASSSLQGAYYGYTF
>TRBV6-1|TRBJ1-1
CASTERGGGRTEAFF
>TRBV4-1|TRBJ1-1
CASSLMGGGTNTEAFF
>TRBV2|TRBJ2-2
CASSKQGYTGELFF
>TRBV9|TRBJ2-1
CASSVVASGGNEQFF
>TRBV29-1|TRBJ2-3
CSVAGTSGVSTDTQYF
>TRBV5-5|TRBJ1-4
CASSADSATNEKLFF
>TRBV7-7|TRBJ1-1
CASSFQEGTEAFF
>TRBV5-1|TRBJ1-1
CASSFNAGSQSEAFF
>TRBV7-9|TRBJ2-5
CASSTAGGWETQYF
>TRBV5-1|TRBJ2-5
CASRVDSPWETQYF
>TRBV5-4|TRBJ2-3
CASSLPGTSGGHTDTQYF
>TRBV10-3|TRBJ1-5
CAISGGGIGSNQPQHF
>TRBV7-3|TRBJ2-7
CASSLGGSSEQYF
>TRBV14|TRBJ1-4
CASSQAGTGGEKLFF
>TRBV6-5|TRBJ1-3
CASSDDRGRNTIYF
>TRBV9|TRBJ2-7
CASSVAAGTGDSYEQYF
>TRBV9|TRBJ1-4
CASSVGDRQLEKLFF
>TRBV6-1|TRBJ2-5
CASRDRDRGTQTQYF
>TRBV2|TRBJ2-7
CASTPEGEQYF
>TRBV18|TRBJ1-1
CASSPKSDNTEAFF
>TRBV7-9|TRBJ1-2
CASSQSRDRVPYGYTF
>TRBV27|TRBJ1-1
CASSRKGHQALEAFF
>TRBV2|TRBJ2-7
CASSEEKRGDYEQYF
>TRBV5-6|TRBJ1-3
CASSLQGTSGNTIYF
>TRBV19|TRBJ2-5
CASSIDLGSIRETQYF
>TRBV18|TRBJ1-1
CASSPRQEGTEAFF
>TRBV4-1|TRBJ2-7
CASSPRTAAYYEQYF
>TRBV19|TRBJ1-2
CASSIWRQYLGYTF
>TRBV5-4|TRBJ2-1
CASSQDLQRGGYNEQFF
>TRBV9|TRBJ2-3
CASSVGLTDTQYF
>TRBV6-1|TRBJ2-7
CASRSGQGIYEQYF